This T cell receptor beta chain was sequenced in a study of blood T cell repertoires in COVID-19. For the study at large: PBMCs, B-cell-depleted T cells, or T cells were the source of the cDNA or gDNA that made up the material.

V was cut by 3 bases and J by 4 bases, with 25 bases left in between. This CDR3 is built from 18 residues. Per germline, CDR1 SGHNT and CDR2 YENEEA. Authors' methods: By means of reference gene primer amplification, nucleated cell counts were estimated. This table comes from immunoSEQ multiplex PCR, and its TCRdb copy is limited to in-frame clones, with some not included. That table furnishes V, J and clone size, whereas the DNA furnished D and trimming. The sample lists 330,000 or so clones; around 87% were seen once. The TCR was taken from a man in his forties in a cohort exposed to, infected with or recovered from COVID-19 (not recorded which). This chain links TRBV11-3 with TRBJ2-7; tentatively, D is TRBD2 (5 bases). Sequenced: PBMCs or T cells enriched from blood (not recorded which). The CDR3 region has the DNA TGTGCCAGCAGCTTTATTAGATGGATTTCCGGGGAACTGTACGAGCAGTACTTC. It yields the protein CASSFIRWISGELYEQYF.